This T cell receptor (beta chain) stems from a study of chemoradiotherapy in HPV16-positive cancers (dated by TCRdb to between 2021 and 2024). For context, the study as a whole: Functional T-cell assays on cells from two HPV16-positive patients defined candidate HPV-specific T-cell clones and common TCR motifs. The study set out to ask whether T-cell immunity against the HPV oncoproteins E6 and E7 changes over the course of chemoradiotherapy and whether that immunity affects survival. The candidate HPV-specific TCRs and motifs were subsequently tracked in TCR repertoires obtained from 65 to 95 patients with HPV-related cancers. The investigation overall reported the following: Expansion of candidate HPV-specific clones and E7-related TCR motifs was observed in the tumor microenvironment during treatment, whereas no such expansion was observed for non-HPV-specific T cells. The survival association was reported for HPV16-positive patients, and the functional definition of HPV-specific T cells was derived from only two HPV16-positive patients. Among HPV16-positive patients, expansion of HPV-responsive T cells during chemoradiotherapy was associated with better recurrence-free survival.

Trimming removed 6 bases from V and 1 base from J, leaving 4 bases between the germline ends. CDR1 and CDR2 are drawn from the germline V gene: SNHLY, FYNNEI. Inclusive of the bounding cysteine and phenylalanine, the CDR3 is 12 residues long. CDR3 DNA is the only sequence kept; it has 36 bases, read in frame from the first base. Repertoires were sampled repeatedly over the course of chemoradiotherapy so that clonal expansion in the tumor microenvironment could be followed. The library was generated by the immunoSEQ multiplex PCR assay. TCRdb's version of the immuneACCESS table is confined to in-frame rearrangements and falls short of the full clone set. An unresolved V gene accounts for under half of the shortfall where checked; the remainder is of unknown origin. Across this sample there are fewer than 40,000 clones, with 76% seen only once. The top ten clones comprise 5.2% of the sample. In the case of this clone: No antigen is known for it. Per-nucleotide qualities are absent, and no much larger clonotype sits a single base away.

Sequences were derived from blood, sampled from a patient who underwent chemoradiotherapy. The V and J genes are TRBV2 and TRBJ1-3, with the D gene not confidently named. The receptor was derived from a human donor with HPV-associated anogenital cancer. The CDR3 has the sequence CASSESGNTIYF. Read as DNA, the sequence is TGTGCCAGCAGCGAATCTGGAAACACCATATATTTT.